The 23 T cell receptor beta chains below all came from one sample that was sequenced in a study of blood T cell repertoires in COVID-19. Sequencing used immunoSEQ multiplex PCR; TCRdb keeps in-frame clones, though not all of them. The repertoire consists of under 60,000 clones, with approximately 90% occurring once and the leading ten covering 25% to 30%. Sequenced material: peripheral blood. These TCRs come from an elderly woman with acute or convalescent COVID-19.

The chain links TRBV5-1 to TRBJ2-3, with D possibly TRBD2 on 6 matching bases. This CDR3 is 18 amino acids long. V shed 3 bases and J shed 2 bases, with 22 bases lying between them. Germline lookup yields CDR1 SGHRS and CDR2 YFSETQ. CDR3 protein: CASSSLLGSGRITDTQYF. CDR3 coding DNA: TGCGCCAGCAGCTCCCTCCTGGGGAGCGGGCGAATCACAGATACGCAGTATTTT.

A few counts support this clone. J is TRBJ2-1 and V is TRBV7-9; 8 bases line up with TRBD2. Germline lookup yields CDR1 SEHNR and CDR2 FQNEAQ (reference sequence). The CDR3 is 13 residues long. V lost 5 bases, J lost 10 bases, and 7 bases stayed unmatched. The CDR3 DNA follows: TGTGCCAGCAGCGCTGGACTAGCCCCCGAGCAGTTCTTC. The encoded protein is CASSAGLAPEQFF.

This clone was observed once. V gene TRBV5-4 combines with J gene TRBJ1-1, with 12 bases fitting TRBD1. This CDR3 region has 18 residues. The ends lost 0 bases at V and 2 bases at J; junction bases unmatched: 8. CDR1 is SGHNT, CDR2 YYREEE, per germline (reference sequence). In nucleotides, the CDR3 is TGTGCCAGCAGCTTGGGGGGACAGGGGGCCAACTTTAACACTGAAGCTTTCTTT. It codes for CASSLGGQGANFNTEAFF.

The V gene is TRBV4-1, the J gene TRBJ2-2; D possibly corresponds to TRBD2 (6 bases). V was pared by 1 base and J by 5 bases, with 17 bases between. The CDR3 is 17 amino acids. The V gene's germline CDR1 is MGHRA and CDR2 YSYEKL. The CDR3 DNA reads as TGCGCCAGCAGCCAAGTAAGAGGAGGGGTTGGGACCGGGGAGCTGTTTTTT. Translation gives CASSQVRGGVGTGELFF.

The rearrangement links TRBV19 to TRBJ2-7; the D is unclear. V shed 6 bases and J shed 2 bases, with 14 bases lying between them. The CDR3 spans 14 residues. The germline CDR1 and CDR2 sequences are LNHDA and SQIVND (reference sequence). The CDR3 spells CASRNVLPPYEQYV. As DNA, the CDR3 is TGTGCCAGTAGAAACGTACTACCTCCCTACGAGCAGTACGTC.

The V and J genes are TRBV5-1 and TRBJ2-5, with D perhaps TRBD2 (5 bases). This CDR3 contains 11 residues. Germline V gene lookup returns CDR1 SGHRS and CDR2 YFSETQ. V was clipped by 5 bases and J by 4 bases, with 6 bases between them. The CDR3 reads CASREGETQYF. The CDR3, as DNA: TGCGCCAGCAGAGAGGGAGAGACCCAGTACTTC.

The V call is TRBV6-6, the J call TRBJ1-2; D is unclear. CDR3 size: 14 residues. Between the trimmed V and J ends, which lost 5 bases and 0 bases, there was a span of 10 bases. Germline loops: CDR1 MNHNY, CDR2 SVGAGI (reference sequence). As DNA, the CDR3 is TGTGCCAGCAGTCCACAGAGAGCTAACTATGGCTACACCTTC. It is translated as CASSPQRANYGYTF.

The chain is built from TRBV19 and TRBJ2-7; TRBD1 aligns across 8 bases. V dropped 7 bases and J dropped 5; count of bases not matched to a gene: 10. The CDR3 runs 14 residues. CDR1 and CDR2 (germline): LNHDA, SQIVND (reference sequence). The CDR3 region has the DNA TGTGCCAGTAACCGGGACAGGAATAATAACGAGCAGTACTTC. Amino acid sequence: CASNRDRNNNEQYF.

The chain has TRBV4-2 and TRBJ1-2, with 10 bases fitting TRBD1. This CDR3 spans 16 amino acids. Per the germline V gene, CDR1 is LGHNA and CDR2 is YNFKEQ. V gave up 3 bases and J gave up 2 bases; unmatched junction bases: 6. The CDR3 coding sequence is TGTGCCAGCAGCCAGCCTGGGACAGGGGAGAACTATGGCTACACCTTC. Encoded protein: CASSQPGTGENYGYTF.

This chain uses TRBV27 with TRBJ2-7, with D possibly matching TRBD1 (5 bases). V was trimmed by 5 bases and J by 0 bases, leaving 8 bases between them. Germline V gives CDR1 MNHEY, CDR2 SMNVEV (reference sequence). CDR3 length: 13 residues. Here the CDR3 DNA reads TGTGCCAGCAGTCGACAGTTCTCCTACGAGCAGTACTTC. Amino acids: CASSRQFSYEQYF.

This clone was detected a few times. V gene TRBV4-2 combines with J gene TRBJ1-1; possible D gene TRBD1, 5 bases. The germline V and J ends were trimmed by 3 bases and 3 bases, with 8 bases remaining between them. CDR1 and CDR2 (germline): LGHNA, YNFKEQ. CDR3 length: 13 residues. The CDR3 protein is CASSQAGDTEAFF. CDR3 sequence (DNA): TGTGCCAGCAGCCAGGCGGGGGACACTGAAGCTTTCTTT.

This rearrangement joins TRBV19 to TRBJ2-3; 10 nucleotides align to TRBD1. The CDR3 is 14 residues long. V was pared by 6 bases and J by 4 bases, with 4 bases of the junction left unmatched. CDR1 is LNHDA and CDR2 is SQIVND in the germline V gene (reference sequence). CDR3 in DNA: TGTGCCAGTAGAGACAGGGGGCGCGCAGATACGCAGTATTTT. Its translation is CASRDRGRADTQYF.

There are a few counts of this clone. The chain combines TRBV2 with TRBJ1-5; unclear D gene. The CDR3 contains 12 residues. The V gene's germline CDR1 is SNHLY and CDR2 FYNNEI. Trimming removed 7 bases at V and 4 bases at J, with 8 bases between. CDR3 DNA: TGTGCCAGCAACCGAGAAAATCAGCCCCAGCATTTT. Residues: CASNRENQPQHF. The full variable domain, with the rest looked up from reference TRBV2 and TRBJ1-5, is EPEVTQTPSHQVTQMGQEVILRCVPISNHLYFYWYRQILGQKVEFLVSFYNNEISEKSEIFDDQFSVERPDGSNFTLKIRSTKLEDSAMYFCASNRENQPQHFGDGTRLSIL.

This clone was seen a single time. CDR3 DNA sequence: TGTGCCAGCAGTGAAGCAGCGCAAAACTATGGCTACACCTTC. It yields the protein CASSEAAQNYGYTF. The rearrangement uses TRBV6-1 and TRBJ1-2; D uncertain. The CDR3 extends over 14 amino acids. Germline lookup yields CDR1 MNHNS and CDR2 SASEGT. V lost 0 bases and J 2 bases, leaving 7 bases between the germline ends.

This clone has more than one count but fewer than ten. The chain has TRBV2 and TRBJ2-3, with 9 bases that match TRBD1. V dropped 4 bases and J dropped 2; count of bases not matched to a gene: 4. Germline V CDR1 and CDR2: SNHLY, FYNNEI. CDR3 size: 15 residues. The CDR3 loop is CASSADRGVTDTQYF. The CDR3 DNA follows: TGTGCCAGCAGTGCGGACAGGGGTGTCACAGATACGCAGTATTTT. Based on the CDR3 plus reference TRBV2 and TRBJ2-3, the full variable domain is EPEVTQTPSHQVTQMGQEVILRCVPISNHLYFYWYRQILGQKVEFLVSFYNNEISEKSEIFDDQFSVERPDGSNFTLKIRSTKLEDSAMYFCASSADRGVTDTQYFGPGTRLTVL.

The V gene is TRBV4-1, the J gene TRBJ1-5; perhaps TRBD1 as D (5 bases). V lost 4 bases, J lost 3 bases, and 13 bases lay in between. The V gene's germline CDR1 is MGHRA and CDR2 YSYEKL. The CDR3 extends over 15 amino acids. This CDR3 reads CASSPLVGLNQPQHF. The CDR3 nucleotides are TGCGCCAGCAGCCCCCTGGTGGGGCTCAATCAGCCCCAGCATTTT.

The chain's CDR3 is CATSLPVERGGPQYF. DNA for the CDR3: TGTGCCACCAGCCTCCCTGTGGAGCGGGGGGGTCCCCAGTACTTC. The V call is TRBV15, the J call TRBJ2-5, with 10 bases lining up with TRBD2. The CDR3 is 15 amino acids. From germline, CDR1 is LNHNV and CDR2 YYDKDF (reference sequence). V lost 5 bases and J lost 9; bases outside the gene matches: 12.

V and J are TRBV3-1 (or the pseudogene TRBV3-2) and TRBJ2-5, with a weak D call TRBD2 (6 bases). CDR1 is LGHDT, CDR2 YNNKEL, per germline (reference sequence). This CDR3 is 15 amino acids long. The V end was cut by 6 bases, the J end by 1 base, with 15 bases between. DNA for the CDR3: TGTGCCAGCAGGCTCGGAGGGGCCCGCCAAGAGACCCAGTACTTC. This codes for CASRLGGARQETQYF.

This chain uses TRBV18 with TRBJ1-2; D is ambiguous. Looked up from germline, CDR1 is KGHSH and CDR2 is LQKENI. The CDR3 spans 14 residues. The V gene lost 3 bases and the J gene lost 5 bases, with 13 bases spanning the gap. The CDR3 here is CASSPNMREYGYTF. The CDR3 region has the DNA TGTGCCAGCTCACCGAATATGCGGGAATATGGCTACACCTTC. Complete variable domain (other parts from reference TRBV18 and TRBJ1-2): NAGVMQNPRHLVRRRGQEARLRCSPMKGHSHVYWYRQLPEEGLKFMVYLQKENIIDESGMPKERFSAEFPKEGPSILRIQQVVRGDSAAYFCASSPNMREYGYTFGSGTRLTVV.

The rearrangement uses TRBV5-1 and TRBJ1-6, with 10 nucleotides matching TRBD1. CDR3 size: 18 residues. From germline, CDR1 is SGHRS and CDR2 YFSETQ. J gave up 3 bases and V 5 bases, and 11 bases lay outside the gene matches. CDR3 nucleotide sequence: TGCGCCAGCAGGACCCGGGCCGGGACAGGGGTCTATAATTCACCCCTCCACTTT. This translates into CASRTRAGTGVYNSPLHF.

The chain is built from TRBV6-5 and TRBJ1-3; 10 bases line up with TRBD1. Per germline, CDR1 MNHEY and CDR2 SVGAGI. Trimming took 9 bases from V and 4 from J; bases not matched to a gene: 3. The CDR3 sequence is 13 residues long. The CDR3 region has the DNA TGTGCCAGTGACAGGGGGCGCGGAAACACCATATATTTT. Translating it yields CASDRGRGNTIYF.

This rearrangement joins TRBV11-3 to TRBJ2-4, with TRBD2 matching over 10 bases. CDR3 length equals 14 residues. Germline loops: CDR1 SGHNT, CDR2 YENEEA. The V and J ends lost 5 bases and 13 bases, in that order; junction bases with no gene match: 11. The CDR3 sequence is CASSPRSSGGPQYF. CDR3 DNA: TGTGCCAGCAGCCCCCGGAGTAGCGGGGGGCCGCAGTACTTC.

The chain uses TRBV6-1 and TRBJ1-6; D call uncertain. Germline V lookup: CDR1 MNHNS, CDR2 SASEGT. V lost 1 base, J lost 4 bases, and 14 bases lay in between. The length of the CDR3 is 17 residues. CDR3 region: CASSEGGVLRYNSPLHF. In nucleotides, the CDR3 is TGTGCCAGCAGTGAAGGCGGGGTATTAAGGTATAATTCACCCCTCCACTTT.